These T cell receptor beta chains were read from a single sample in a study of cytomegalovirus exposure and HLA in healthy donors. The table came from immunoSEQ multiplex PCR; TCRdb's copy has only in-frame clones and leaves some out. The table records some 170,000 clones, around 86% of them present only once. Sequenced material: PBMCs. The receptor source for this set is a man aged 18-30 years in good health and CMV-seropositive. Both conserved end residues are part of each CDR3. The order of the fields is CDR3 length, J gene, D gene, V gene, clone size, CDR3 DNA, CDR3 protein. The D gene is left open where the match is weak. Only part of the rows carry a size: once, few, many, or a class if the clone is expanded.

len: 13
j_gene: TRBJ1-2
d_gene: -
v_gene: TRBV13
abundance: -
CDR3nt: TGTGCCAGCAGCTTAGCCGGGTCAGAGGGCTACACCTTC
CDR3aa: CASSLAGSEGYTF

len: 15
j_gene: TRBJ1-1
d_gene: -
v_gene: TRBV5-1
abundance: -
CDR3nt: TGCGCCAGCAGCCTTGCGTTGGGGCTTGAGACTGAAGCTTTCTTT
CDR3aa: CASSLALGLETEAFF

len: 17
j_gene: TRBJ1-2
d_gene: TRBD1
v_gene: TRBV7-9
abundance: -
CDR3nt: TGTGCCAGCAGCTTAAGTGAGGACAGGAGAGCTAACTATGGCTACACCTTC
CDR3aa: CASSLSEDRRANYGYTF

len: 16
j_gene: TRBJ2-1
d_gene: TRBD1
v_gene: TRBV27
abundance: -
CDR3nt: TGTGCCAGCAGTGGGGACAGGGCGCTCTCCTACAATGAGCAGTTCTTC
CDR3aa: CASSGDRALSYNEQFF

len: 14
j_gene: TRBJ1-2
d_gene: -
v_gene: TRBV5-4
abundance: -
CDR3nt: TGTGCCAGCAGCTTGGACAGGGACCCATCTGGCTACACCTTC
CDR3aa: CASSLDRDPSGYTF

len: 14
j_gene: TRBJ2-1
d_gene: -
v_gene: TRBV7-2
abundance: once
CDR3nt: TGTGCCAGCAGCTTATCAAACTCCTACAATGAGCAGTTCTTC
CDR3aa: CASSLSNSYNEQFF

len: 12
j_gene: TRBJ2-2
d_gene: -
v_gene: TRBV9
abundance: -
CDR3nt: TGTGCCAGCAGTAGCCGGGTCGGGGAGCTGTTTTTT
CDR3aa: CASSSRVGELFF

len: 18
j_gene: TRBJ2-7
d_gene: TRBD2
v_gene: TRBV5-5
abundance: -
CDR3nt: TGTGCCAGCAGCTTGCTACTAGCGGGTCGGGTGACCAGCTACGAGCAGTACTTC
CDR3aa: CASSLLLAGRVTSYEQYF

len: 15
j_gene: TRBJ2-5
d_gene: TRBD1
v_gene: TRBV11-2
abundance: once
CDR3nt: TGTGCCAGCAGCTTCGGGACAGGGGACCAAGAGACCCAGTACTTC
CDR3aa: CASSFGTGDQETQYF

len: 12
j_gene: TRBJ2-7
d_gene: -
v_gene: TRBV29-1
abundance: -
CDR3nt: TGCAGCGCCCGAAAGTGGGCGGGGGAGCAGTACTTC
CDR3aa: CSARKWAGEQYF

len: 14
j_gene: TRBJ2-2
d_gene: -
v_gene: TRBV19
abundance: -
CDR3nt: TGTGCCAGTCGCCTATCTGGGCCAGGGCGGGAGCTGTTTTTT
CDR3aa: CASRLSGPGRELFF

len: 14
j_gene: TRBJ2-2
d_gene: -
v_gene: TRBV6-4
abundance: -
CDR3nt: TGTGCCAGCAGTGACGGGACTAACACCGGGGAGCTGTTTTTT
CDR3aa: CASSDGTNTGELFF

len: 12
j_gene: TRBJ2-7
d_gene: TRBD1
v_gene: TRBV10-1
abundance: -
CDR3nt: TGCGCCACCCGACAGGGGAACGGCGAGCAGTACTTC
CDR3aa: CATRQGNGEQYF

len: 11
j_gene: TRBJ2-7
d_gene: TRBD1
v_gene: TRBV29-1
abundance: -
CDR3nt: TGCAGCGGGGGACAGGACTACGAGCAGTACTTC
CDR3aa: CSGGQDYEQYF

len: 15
j_gene: TRBJ1-6
d_gene: TRBD1
v_gene: TRBV5-6
abundance: -
CDR3nt: TGTGCCAGCAGCTTGGCCTGGACAGGGAGCTCACCCCTCCACTTT
CDR3aa: CASSLAWTGSSPLHF

len: 10
j_gene: TRBJ1-1
d_gene: -
v_gene: TRBV6-5
abundance: -
CDR3nt: TGTGCCAGCAGAACTACGACCACTTTCTTT
CDR3aa: CASRTTTTFF

len: 16
j_gene: TRBJ2-1
d_gene: TRBD1
v_gene: TRBV7-3
abundance: -
CDR3nt: TGTGCCAGCAGCTTGACCCGGGACAGGGGAAACAATGAGCAGTTCTTC
CDR3aa: CASSLTRDRGNNEQFF

len: 16
j_gene: TRBJ2-2
d_gene: TRBD2
v_gene: TRBV9
abundance: -
CDR3nt: TGTGCCAGCAGCGTCGTTGGCTCAAGCGGGGTTGGGGAGCTGTTTTTT
CDR3aa: CASSVVGSSGVGELFF

len: 14
j_gene: TRBJ2-2
d_gene: -
v_gene: TRBV7-2
abundance: -
CDR3nt: TGTGCCAGCAGCTTACAGCGTGCGACCGGGGAGCTGTTTTTT
CDR3aa: CASSLQRATGELFF

len: 15
j_gene: TRBJ2-3
d_gene: TRBD1
v_gene: TRBV5-1
abundance: once
CDR3nt: TGCGCCAGCAGCTTGGACAGGGGATACACAGATACGCAGTATTTT
CDR3aa: CASSLDRGYTDTQYF